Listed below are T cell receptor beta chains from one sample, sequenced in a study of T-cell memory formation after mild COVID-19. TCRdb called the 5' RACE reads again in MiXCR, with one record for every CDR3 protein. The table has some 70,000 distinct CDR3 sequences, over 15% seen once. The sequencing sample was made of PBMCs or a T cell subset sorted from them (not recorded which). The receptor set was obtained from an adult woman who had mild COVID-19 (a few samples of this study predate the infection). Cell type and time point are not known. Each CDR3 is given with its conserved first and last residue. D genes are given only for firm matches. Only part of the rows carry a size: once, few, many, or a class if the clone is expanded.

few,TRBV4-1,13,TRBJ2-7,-,CASSIYGGDEQYF,TGCGCCAGCAGCATATACGGGGGAGACGAGCAGTACTTC
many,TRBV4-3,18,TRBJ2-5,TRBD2,CASSQDHRLAGAQETQYF,TGCGCCAGCAGCCAAGATCATAGGCTAGCGGGGGCTCAAGAGACCCAGTACTTC
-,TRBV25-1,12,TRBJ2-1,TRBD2,CASSGGGNEQFF,TGTGCCAGCAGTGGGGGGGGGAATGAGCAGTTCTTC
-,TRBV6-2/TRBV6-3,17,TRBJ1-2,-,CASSYPTRVFAGRGYTF,TGTGCCAGCAGTTACCCGACCCGAGTTTTCGCGGGGCGAGGCTACACCTTC
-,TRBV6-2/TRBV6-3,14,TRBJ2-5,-,CASLGLTYQETQYF,TGTGCCAGCCTCGGGCTTACGTACCAAGAGACCCAGTACTTC
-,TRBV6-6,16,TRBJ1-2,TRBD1,CASSYSMTGETYGYTF,TGTGCCAGCAGTTACTCAATGACAGGGGAAACCTATGGCTACACCTTC
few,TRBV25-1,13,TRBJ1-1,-,CASSDAPDTEAFF,TGTGCCAGCAGTGACGCCCCGGACACTGAAGCTTTCTTT
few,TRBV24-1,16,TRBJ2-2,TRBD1,CATSDPGQGDTGELFF,TGTGCCACCAGTGATCCGGGACAGGGCGACACCGGGGAGCTGTTTTTT
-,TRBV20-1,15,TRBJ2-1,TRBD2,CSASRVGLAGDEQFF,TGCAGTGCTAGTCGGGTGGGACTAGCGGGAGACGAGCAGTTCTTC
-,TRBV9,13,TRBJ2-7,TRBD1,CASSQTGSGEQYF,TGTGCCAGCAGCCAGACAGGGAGTGGCGAGCAGTACTTC
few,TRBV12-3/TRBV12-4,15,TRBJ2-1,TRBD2,CASSGTTKAYNEQFF,TGTGCCAGCAGCGGGACTACTAAGGCGTACAATGAGCAGTTCTTC
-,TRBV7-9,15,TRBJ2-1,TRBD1,CASSSRQGNYNEQFF,TGTGCCAGCAGCTCCAGACAGGGGAACTACAATGAGCAGTTCTTC
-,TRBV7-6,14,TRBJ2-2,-,CASSPGQNTGELFF,TGTGCCAGCAGCCCGGGACAGAACACCGGGGAGCTGTTTTTT
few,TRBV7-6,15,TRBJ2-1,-,CASSQLDYPYNEQFF,TGTGCCAGCAGCCAGCTGGACTACCCCTACAATGAGCAGTTCTTC
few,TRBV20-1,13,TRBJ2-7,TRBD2,CSAGTSGYYEQYF,TGCAGTGCCGGGACTAGCGGATACTACGAGCAGTACTTC
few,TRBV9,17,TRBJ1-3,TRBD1,CASSARLTGRGGNTIYF,TGTGCCAGCAGCGCCCGACTGACAGGGAGGGGGGGAAACACCATATATTTT
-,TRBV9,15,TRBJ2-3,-,CASSVVGEPTDTQYF,TGTGCCAGCAGCGTAGTGGGGGAGCCCACAGATACGCAGTATTTT
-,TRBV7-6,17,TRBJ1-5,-,CASSLAQPGFSGQPQHF,TGTGCCAGCAGCTTAGCGCAGCCAGGGTTCTCGGGGCAGCCCCAGCATTTT
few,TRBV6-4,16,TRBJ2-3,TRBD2,CASSDLAGGFTDTQYF,TGTGCCAGCAGTGATCTAGCGGGGGGATTCACAGATACGCAGTATTTT
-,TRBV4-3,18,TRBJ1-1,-,CASSQDMLRAPGVWIAFF,TGCGCCAGCAGCCAAGATATGTTAAGGGCCCCAGGCGTTTGGATAGCTTTCTTT
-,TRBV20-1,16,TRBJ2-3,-,CSARDMKTTYTDTQYF,TGCAGTGCTAGAGATATGAAGACTACTTACACAGATACGCAGTATTTT
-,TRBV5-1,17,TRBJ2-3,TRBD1,CASSLGGGQGAVDTQYF,TGCGCCAGCAGCTTGGGTGGTGGACAGGGGGCTGTAGATACGCAGTATTTT
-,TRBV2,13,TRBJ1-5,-,CASRTTGNQPQHF,TGTGCCAGCAGGACGACAGGCAATCAGCCCCAGCATTTT
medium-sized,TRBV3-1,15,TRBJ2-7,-,CASSVGFTGPYEQYF,TGTGCCAGCAGTGTCGGGTTTACAGGGCCCTACGAGCAGTACTTC